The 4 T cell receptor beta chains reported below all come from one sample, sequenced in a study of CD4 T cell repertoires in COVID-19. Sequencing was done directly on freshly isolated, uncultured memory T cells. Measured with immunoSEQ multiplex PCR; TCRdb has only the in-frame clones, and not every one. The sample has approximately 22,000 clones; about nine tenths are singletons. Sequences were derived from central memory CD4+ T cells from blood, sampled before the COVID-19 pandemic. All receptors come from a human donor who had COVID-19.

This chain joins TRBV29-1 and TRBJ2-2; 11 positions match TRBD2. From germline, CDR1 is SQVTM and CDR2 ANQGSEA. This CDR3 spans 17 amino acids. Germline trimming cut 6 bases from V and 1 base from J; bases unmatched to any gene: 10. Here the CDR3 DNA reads TGCAGCGTACGTCTAGCGGGGGGACCCCAGAACACCGGGGAGCTGTTTTTT. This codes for CSVRLAGGPQNTGELFF.

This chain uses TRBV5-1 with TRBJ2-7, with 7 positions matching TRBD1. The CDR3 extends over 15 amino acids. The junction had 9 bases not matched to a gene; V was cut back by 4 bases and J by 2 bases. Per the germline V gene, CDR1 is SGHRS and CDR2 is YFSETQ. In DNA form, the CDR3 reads TGCGCCAGCAGCGTAGACAGGGTAGTGGCCTACGAGCAGTACTTC. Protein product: CASSVDRVVAYEQYF.

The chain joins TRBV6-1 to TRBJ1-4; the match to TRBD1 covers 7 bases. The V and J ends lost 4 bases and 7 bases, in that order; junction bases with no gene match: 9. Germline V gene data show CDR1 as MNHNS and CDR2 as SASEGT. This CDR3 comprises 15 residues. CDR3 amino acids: CASSAVRQGGEKLFF. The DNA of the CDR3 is TGTGCCAGCAGTGCTGTAAGACAGGGCGGTGAAAAACTGTTTTTT.

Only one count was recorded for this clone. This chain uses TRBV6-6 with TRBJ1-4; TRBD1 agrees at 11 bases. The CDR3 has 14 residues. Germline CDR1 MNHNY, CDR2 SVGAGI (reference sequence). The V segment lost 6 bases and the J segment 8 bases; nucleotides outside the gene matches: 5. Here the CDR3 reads CASRPGQGAEKLFF. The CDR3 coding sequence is TGTGCCAGCAGACCCGGACAGGGGGCCGAAAAACTGTTTTTT.